This T cell receptor beta chain came from a study of blood T cell repertoires in COVID-19. For the study at large: COVID-19 samples from acute and convalescent phases originated in the United States, Italy and Spain. T cells, B-cell-depleted T cells, or PBMCs provided the cDNA or gDNA that served as material.

Per the original data handling: Quantification of nucleated cells was approximated via reference gene primer amplification. Clones were read by immunoSEQ multiplex PCR, and TCRdb kept only the in-frame ones, dropping some. V and J calls and clone size are copied from that table; D and trimming were computed from the DNA. In the table there are 80,000 to 95,000 clones, about 85% of which are singletons. The sequencing input was peripheral blood. The clonotype comes from a human donor in a cohort sampled during active COVID-19.

CDR3 in DNA: TGTGCCAGCAGTCTAATCCCCCGGACAGGGGGCGGTGGCTACACCTTC. Its protein product is CASSLIPRTGGGGYTF. The V gene is TRBV6-2 or TRBV6-3, the J gene TRBJ1-2; 11 positions agree with TRBD1. The CDR3 sequence is 16 residues long. CDR1 MNHEY and CDR2 SVGEGT come from the germline V gene. V trimming: 5 bases; J trimming: 7 bases; junction bases outside the gene matches: 12.